This T cell receptor beta chain was captured in a study of OX40 agonist ivuxolimab in advanced cancers. Study details: Patients took ivuxolimab, an agonistic anti-OX40 (CD134) antibody.

Assay: immunoSEQ multiplex PCR; the TCRdb copy retains only in-frame clones and omits some. Of approximately 28,000 clones in the sample, more than 75% were seen once. In regard to this clone: What it binds is not known.

Germline V gene data show CDR1 as MDHEN and CDR2 as SYDVKM. Trimming left V 8 bases short and J 8 bases short, with 19 bases between. The CDR3 totals 14 residues. Broader study findings: Still undetermined is the antigen specificity of the expanded peripheral T cells. Among the lowest peripheral clonal expansion occurred in 0.1-3.0 mg/kg partial responders.

The sequencing here drew on CD4+ or CD8+ T cells sorted from blood, taken in a trial of the OX40 agonist ivuxolimab. J is TRBJ2-1 and V is TRBV28, with D perhaps assigned TRBD1 or TRBD2 (6 bases each). This clonotype was sampled from an adult with an advanced solid tumor such as melanoma, head and neck, liver or kidney cancer. CDR3 sequence: CASGGGRTLDEQFF. The CDR3 DNA sequence: TGTGCCAGCGGTGGGGGGCGAACTTTGGATGAGCAGTTCTTC.